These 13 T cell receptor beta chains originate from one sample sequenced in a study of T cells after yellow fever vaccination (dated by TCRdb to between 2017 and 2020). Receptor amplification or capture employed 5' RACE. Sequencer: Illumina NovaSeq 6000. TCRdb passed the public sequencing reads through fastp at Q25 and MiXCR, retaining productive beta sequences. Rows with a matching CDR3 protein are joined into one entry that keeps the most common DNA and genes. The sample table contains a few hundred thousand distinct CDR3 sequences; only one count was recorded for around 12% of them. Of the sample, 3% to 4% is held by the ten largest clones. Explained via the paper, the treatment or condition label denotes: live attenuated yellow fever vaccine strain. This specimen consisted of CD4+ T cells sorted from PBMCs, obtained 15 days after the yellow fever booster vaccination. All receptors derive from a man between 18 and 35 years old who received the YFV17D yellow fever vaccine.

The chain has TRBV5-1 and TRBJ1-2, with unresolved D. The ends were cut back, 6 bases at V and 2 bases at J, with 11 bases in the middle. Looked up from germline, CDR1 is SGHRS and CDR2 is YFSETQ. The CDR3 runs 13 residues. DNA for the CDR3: TGCGCCAGCACCTACGACGGGAACTATGGCTACACCTTC. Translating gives CASTYDGNYGYTF. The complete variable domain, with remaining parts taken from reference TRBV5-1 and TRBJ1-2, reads KAGVTQTPRYLIKTRGQQVTLSCSPISGHRSVSWYQQTPGQGLQFLFEYFSETQRNKGNFPGRFSGRQFSNSRSEMNVSTLELGDSALYLCASTYDGNYGYTFGSGTRLTVV.

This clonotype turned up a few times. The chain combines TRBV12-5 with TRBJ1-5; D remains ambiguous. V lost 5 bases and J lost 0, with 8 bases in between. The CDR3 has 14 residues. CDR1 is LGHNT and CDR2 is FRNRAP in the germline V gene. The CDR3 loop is CASGPLYSNQPQHF. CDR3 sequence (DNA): TGTGCTAGTGGTCCCCTATATAGCAATCAGCCCCAGCATTTT.

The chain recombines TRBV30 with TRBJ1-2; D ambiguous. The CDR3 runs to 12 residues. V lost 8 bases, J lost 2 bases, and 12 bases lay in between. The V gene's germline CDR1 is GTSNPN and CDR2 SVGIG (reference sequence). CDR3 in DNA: TGTGCCGGACGAGTACAGAACTATGGCTACACCTTC. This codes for CAGRVQNYGYTF.

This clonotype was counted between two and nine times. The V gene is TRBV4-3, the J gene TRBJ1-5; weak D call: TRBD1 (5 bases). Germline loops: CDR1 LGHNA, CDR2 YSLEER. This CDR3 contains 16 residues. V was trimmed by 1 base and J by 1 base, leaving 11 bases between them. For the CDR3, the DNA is TGCGCCAGCAGCCAAGCCGCAGGGTCGAGCAATCAGCCCCAGCATTTT. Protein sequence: CASSQAAGSSNQPQHF.

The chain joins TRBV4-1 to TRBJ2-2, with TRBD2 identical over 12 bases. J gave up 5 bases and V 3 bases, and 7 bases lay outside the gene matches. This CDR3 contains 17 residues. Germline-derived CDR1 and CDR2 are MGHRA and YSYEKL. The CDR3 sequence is CASSQGSSGGETGELFF. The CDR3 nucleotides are TGCGCCAGCAGCCAGGGATCTAGCGGGGGGGAAACCGGGGAGCTGTTTTTT.

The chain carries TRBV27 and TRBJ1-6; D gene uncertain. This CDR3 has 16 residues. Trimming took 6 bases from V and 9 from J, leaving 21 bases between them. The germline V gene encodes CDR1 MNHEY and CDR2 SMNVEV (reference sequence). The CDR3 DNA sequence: TGTGCCAGCAGAATAGTACGTGGCGAACTACCTTCACCCCTCCACTTT. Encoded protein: CASRIVRGELPSPLHF.

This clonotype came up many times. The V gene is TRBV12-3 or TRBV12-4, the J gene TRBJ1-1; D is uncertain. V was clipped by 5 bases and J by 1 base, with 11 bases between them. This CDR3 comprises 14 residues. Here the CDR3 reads CASSREYSNTEAFF. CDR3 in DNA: TGTGCCAGCAGTCGGGAGTATTCGAACACTGAAGCTTTCTTT.

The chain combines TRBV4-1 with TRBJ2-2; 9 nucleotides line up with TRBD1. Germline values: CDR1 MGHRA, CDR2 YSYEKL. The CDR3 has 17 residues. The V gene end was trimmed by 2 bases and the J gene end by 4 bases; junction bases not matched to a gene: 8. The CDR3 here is CASSQKPGQGRTGELFF. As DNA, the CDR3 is TGCGCCAGCAGCCAAAAACCGGGACAGGGACGCACCGGGGAGCTGTTTTTT.

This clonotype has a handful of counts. The CDR3 here is CASSRLGGDTQYF. In DNA, the CDR3 is TGTGCCAGCAGCCGGTTGGGCGGAGATACGCAGTATTTT. V is TRBV3-1 and J is TRBJ2-3; unclear D gene. Per the germline V gene, CDR1 is LGHDT and CDR2 is YNNKEL (reference sequence). V lost 4 bases and J 5 bases, leaving 10 bases between the germline ends. The CDR3 is 13 residues long.

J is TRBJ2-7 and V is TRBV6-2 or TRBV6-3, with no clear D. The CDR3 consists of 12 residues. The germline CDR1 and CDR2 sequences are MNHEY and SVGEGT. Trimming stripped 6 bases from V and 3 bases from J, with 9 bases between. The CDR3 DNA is TGTGCCAGCAGGGGGTTGGACTACGAGCAGTACGTC. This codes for CASRGLDYEQYV.

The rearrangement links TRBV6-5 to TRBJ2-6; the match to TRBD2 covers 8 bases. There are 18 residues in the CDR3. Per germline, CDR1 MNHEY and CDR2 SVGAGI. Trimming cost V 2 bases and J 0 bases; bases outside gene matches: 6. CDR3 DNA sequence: TGTGCCAGCAGTTACGGGACCGGGGGGGTCTCTGGGGCCAACGTCCTGACTTTC. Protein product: CASSYGTGGVSGANVLTF.

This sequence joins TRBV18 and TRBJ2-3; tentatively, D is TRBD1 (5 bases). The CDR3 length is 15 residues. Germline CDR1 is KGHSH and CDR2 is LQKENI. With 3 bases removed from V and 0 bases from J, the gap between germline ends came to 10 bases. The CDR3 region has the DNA TGTGCCAGCTCACCGGTCGACAGAAGCACAGATACGCAGTATTTT. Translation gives CASSPVDRSTDTQYF.

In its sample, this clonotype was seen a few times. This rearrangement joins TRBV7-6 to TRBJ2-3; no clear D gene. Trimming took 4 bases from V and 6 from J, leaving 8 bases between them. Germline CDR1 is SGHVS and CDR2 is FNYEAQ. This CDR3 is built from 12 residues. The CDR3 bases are TGTGCCAGCAGCTCCCCGGTGGATACGCAGTATTTT. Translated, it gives CASSSPVDTQYF.